Presented here are 25 T cell receptor beta chains from one specimen sequenced in a study of T cells after yellow fever vaccination. MiXCR was run by TCRdb on the 5' RACE reads, yielding one entry per CDR3 protein. The repertoire holds tens of thousands of distinct CDR3 sequences, with roughly 6.9% as singletons. The input for sequencing was CD8+ T cells sorted from PBMCs, taken about 5 days after the first yellow fever vaccination. Receptor source: a man aged 18 to 29 who received the YFV17D yellow fever vaccine.

This clonotype was observed many times. The V call is TRBV5-6, the J call TRBJ1-2; a weak D match, TRBD1 (5 bases). Per the germline V gene, CDR1 is SGHDT and CDR2 is YYEEEE. The CDR3 has 16 amino acids. The V end lost 1 base, the J end lost 3 bases, and 16 bases lay between the germline ends. CDR3 DNA sequence: TGTGCCAGCAGCTTGCCGGGGCAACTGCATGACTATGGCTACACCTTC. Translation gives CASSLPGQLHDYGYTF.

This clonotype has a handful of counts. This rearrangement joins TRBV27 to TRBJ2-3; D is perhaps TRBD2 (5 bases). The V and J ends lost 5 bases and 2 bases respectively, with 14 bases between them. CDR3 size: 15 residues. Germline lookup yields CDR1 MNHEY and CDR2 SMNVEV (reference sequence). The DNA of the CDR3 is TGTGCCAGCAGTCCTGGTAGCGCCTACACAGATACGCAGTATTTT. The encoded protein is CASSPGSAYTDTQYF.

This clonotype was seen many times. This rearrangement joins TRBV6-5 to TRBJ1-1, with a possible D match to TRBD1 (5 bases). CDR1 is MNHEY and CDR2 is SVGAGI in the germline V gene. The CDR3 contains 12 residues. V lost 5 bases to trimming and J lost 4 bases, with 8 bases between them. CDR3 sequence reads: CASSGGVTEAFF. In nucleotides, the CDR3 is TGTGCCAGCAGTGGGGGGGTCACTGAAGCTTTCTTT.

The V gene is TRBV7-9, the J gene TRBJ2-5; the D gene is possibly TRBD1 (5 bases). The CDR3 is made up of 14 amino acids. V was clipped by 0 bases and J by 4 bases, with 9 bases between them. Germline lookup yields CDR1 SEHNR and CDR2 FQNEAQ (reference sequence). Written as DNA, the CDR3 is TGTGCCAGCAGCTTAGCGCAGACAGTAGAGACCCAGTACTTC. Its translation: CASSLAQTVETQYF. Full variable domain (rest looked up from reference TRBV7-9 and TRBJ2-5): DTGVSQNPRHKITKRGQNVTFRCDPISEHNRLYWYRQTLGQGPEFLTYFQNEAQLEKSRLLSDRFSAERPKGSFSTLEIQRTEQGDSAMYLCASSLAQTVETQYFGPGTRLLVL.

This clonotype was observed a handful of times. The rearrangement links TRBV7-9 to TRBJ2-4; D possibly corresponds to TRBD1 (5 bases). The CDR3 is 15 amino acids. CDR1 and CDR2 (germline): SEHNR, FQNEAQ (reference sequence). Trimming shortened V by 5 bases and J by 0 bases, and 11 bases separated the two germline ends. CDR3 region: CASSPPGRAKNIQYF. DNA for the CDR3: TGTGCCAGCAGCCCCCCAGGGCGAGCCAAAAACATTCAGTACTTC. Supplemented by reference TRBV7-9 and TRBJ2-4, the full variable domain reads DTGVSQNPRHKITKRGQNVTFRCDPISEHNRLYWYRQTLGQGPEFLTYFQNEAQLEKSRLLSDRFSAERPKGSFSTLEIQRTEQGDSAMYLCASSPPGRAKNIQYFGAGTRLSVL.

This clonotype was seen ten or more times. The rearrangement joins TRBV4-1 to TRBJ2-2; D might be TRBD2 (6 bases). The V end was cut by 4 bases, the J end by 1 base, with 25 bases between. This CDR3 is 20 amino acids long. The V gene's germline CDR1 is MGHRA and CDR2 YSYEKL. CDR3 coding DNA: TGCGCCAGCAGCCCAGCAAGACTAGAGAAGGGAAGGAAGAACACCGGGGAGCTGTTTTTT. It translates to CASSPARLEKGRKNTGELFF.

This clonotype has a count of ten or more. The chain recombines TRBV12-3 or TRBV12-4 with TRBJ2-7, with 12 nucleotides matching TRBD2. V trimming: 5 bases; J trimming: 7 bases; junction bases outside the gene matches: 9. The length of the CDR3 is 15 residues. The CDR3 here is CASSDLAGGLGEQYF. Written as DNA, the CDR3 is TGTGCCAGCAGTGACCTAGCGGGGGGGTTAGGAGAGCAGTACTTC.

CDR3 residues: CASSYLGLADEETQYF. CDR3 bases: TGTGCCAGCAGTTACCTTGGACTAGCGGACGAAGAGACCCAGTACTTC. The rearrangement uses TRBV6-5 and TRBJ2-5; TRBD2 agrees at 10 bases. The V gene end was trimmed by 2 bases and the J gene end by 3 bases; junction bases not matched to a gene: 6. CDR1 is MNHEY and CDR2 is SVGAGI in the germline V gene. This CDR3 contains 16 residues.

There are a few counts of this clonotype. The chain combines TRBV7-9 with TRBJ2-5, with 12 nucleotides matching TRBD2. The V gene's germline CDR1 is SEHNR and CDR2 FQNEAQ (reference sequence). This CDR3 has 17 residues. V dropped 5 bases and J dropped 0; count of bases not matched to a gene: 7. As DNA, the CDR3 is TGTGCCAGCAGCCAGGGACTAGCGGGCCCGTACCAAGAGACCCAGTACTTC. Protein product: CASSQGLAGPYQETQYF.

This chain uses TRBV5-6 with TRBJ2-5, with 7 bases matching TRBD2. Germline-derived CDR1 and CDR2 are SGHDT and YYEEEE. The junction had 8 bases not matched to a gene; V was cut back by 4 bases and J by 5 bases. This CDR3 has 14 amino acids. CDR3 in amino acids: CASSAWAGGETQYF. The CDR3 DNA follows: TGTGCCAGCAGCGCGTGGGCCGGGGGGGAGACCCAGTACTTC. Based on the CDR3 plus reference TRBV5-6 and TRBJ2-5, the full variable domain is DAGVTQSPTHLIKTRGQQVTLRCSPKSGHDTVSWYQQALGQGPQFIFQYYEEEERQRGNFPDRFSGHQFPNYSSELNVNALLLGDSALYLCASSAWAGGETQYFGPGTRLLVL.

V usage is TRBV20-1 and J usage is TRBJ2-1; D is possibly TRBD2 (6 bases). Germline V gene data show CDR1 as DFQATT and CDR2 as SNEGSKA (reference sequence). Trimming removed 0 bases from V and 2 bases from J, with 20 bases in between. The CDR3 contains 18 residues. The CDR3 DNA sequence: TGCAGTGCTAGAGATCTGGATTTCGCGGGGCCTACCTACAATGAGCAGTTCTTC. Protein product: CSARDLDFAGPTYNEQFF.

This clonotype showed up many times. CDR3 loop: CASSETSATPPELFF. The CDR3 DNA sequence: TGTGCCAGCAGCGAGACTAGCGCCACGCCTCCAGAGCTGTTTTTT. The chain employs TRBV7-9 and TRBJ2-2, with 8 bases lining up with TRBD2. The CDR3 consists of 15 residues. Per the germline V gene, CDR1 is SEHNR and CDR2 is FQNEAQ (reference sequence). The ends lost 5 bases at V and 11 bases at J; junction bases unmatched: 13.

This clonotype showed up just a few times. CDR3 sequence (DNA): TGTGCCAGCAGCGCCAGGGACAGGGAATTCCTCTATGGCTACACCTTC. This encodes CASSARDREFLYGYTF. The J gene is TRBJ1-2, the V gene TRBV9; TRBD1 agrees at 9 bases. Trimming took 3 bases from V and 4 from J; bases not matched to a gene: 10. The CDR3 runs 16 residues. Germline V gives CDR1 SGDLS, CDR2 YYNGEE.

This clonotype was counted many times. The rearrangement uses TRBV2 and TRBJ2-7, with 7 bases matching TRBD2. The V and J ends lost 6 bases and 2 bases, in that order; junction bases with no gene match: 13. This CDR3 is 16 amino acids long. The V gene's germline CDR1 is SNHLY and CDR2 FYNNEI. CDR3 bases: TGTGCCAGCAGCGCCTCGGTGGGCGGGGGAGCCTACGAGCAGTACTTC. As protein: CASSASVGGGAYEQYF.

This clonotype was found a few times. The rearrangement links TRBV7-9 to TRBJ1-1, with 7 bases aligning to TRBD1. The V and J ends lost 4 bases and 1 base, in that order; junction bases with no gene match: 3. CDR3 length: 14 residues. Germline V gives CDR1 SEHNR, CDR2 FQNEAQ (reference sequence). Here the CDR3 reads CASSWRDRNTEAFF. The CDR3 region has the DNA TGTGCCAGCAGCTGGAGGGACAGGAACACTGAAGCTTTCTTT.

Only a few counts were recorded for this clonotype. The gene calls are TRBV6-5 and TRBJ2-5, with D hard to call. Germline loops: CDR1 MNHEY, CDR2 SVGAGI. The CDR3 runs 13 residues. V was clipped by 2 bases and J by 2 bases, with 6 bases between them. The CDR3 is CASSYEGQETQYF. Written as DNA, the CDR3 is TGTGCCAGCAGTTACGAAGGGCAAGAGACCCAGTACTTC.

This clonotype showed up just a few times. V and J are TRBV5-1 and TRBJ2-7; unclear D gene. The CDR3 has 14 amino acids. Trimming shortened V by 0 bases and J by 3 bases, and 10 bases separated the two germline ends. CDR1 is SGHRS, CDR2 YFSETQ, per germline. CDR3 sequence reads: CASSLGGDLYEQYF. The CDR3 coding sequence is TGCGCCAGCAGCTTGGGTGGGGATCTCTACGAGCAGTACTTC.

V is TRBV6-2 or TRBV6-3 and J is TRBJ2-6; 10 bases agree with TRBD2. CDR1 and CDR2 (germline): MNHEY, SVGEGT. The ends lost 0 bases at V and 0 bases at J; junction bases unmatched: 2. The CDR3 runs to 18 residues. The CDR3 sequence is CASSYSLAGASGANVLTF. The CDR3 coding sequence is TGTGCCAGCAGTTACTCCCTAGCGGGGGCCTCTGGGGCCAACGTCCTGACTTTC.

This clonotype has just a few counts. This chain connects TRBV28 to TRBJ1-5, with D possibly being TRBD1 (6 bases). With 3 bases removed from V and 4 bases from J, the gap between germline ends came to 13 bases. Germline V gene lookup returns CDR1 MDHEN and CDR2 SYDVKM. The CDR3 spans 15 residues. The DNA for the CDR3 is TGTGCCAGCAGTTTGGCAGGGGATGGGAATCAGCCCCAGCATTTT. Amino acids: CASSLAGDGNQPQHF. Full variable domain (rest looked up from reference TRBV28 and TRBJ1-5): DVKVTQSSRYLVKRTGEKVFLECVQDMDHENMFWYRQDPGLGLRLIYFSYDVKMKEKGDIPEGYSVSREKKERFSLILESASTNQTSMYLCASSLAGDGNQPQHFGDGTRLSIL.

CDR3 coding DNA: TGCGCCAGCAGCCAAGACCCGCTGGTAGAGCCCCAGCATTTT. Translating it yields CASSQDPLVEPQHF. V and J are TRBV4-1 and TRBJ1-5; D unclear. V was shortened by 0 bases and J by 8 bases, with 11 bases between the two germline ends. CDR3 length: 14 amino acids. Germline assignment: CDR1 MGHRA and CDR2 YSYEKL.

J is TRBJ2-1 and V is TRBV6-5; TRBD1 might be the D (6 bases). This CDR3 has 14 amino acids. V lost 5 bases to trimming and J lost 3 bases, with 11 bases between them. CDR1 and CDR2 from the germline V gene are MNHEY and SVGAGI. In DNA, the CDR3 is TGTGCCAGCAGTAACCGGGACAACTACAATGAGCAGTTCTTC. Amino acids: CASSNRDNYNEQFF.

This clonotype came up many times. This sequence joins TRBV25-1 and TRBJ1-2, with 7 bases identical to TRBD1. CDR3 length: 14 amino acids. The junction had 2 bases not matched to a gene; V was cut back by 0 bases and J by 4 bases. The germline gives CDR1 MGHDK, CDR2 SYGVNS. Here the CDR3 reads CASSEYGTAYGYTF. The CDR3 bases are TGTGCCAGCAGTGAATACGGGACAGCCTATGGCTACACCTTC.

Ten or more counts support this clonotype. The V gene is TRBV4-3, the J gene TRBJ1-5; 8 bases align to TRBD1. Germline CDR1 LGHNA, CDR2 YSLEER. This CDR3 spans 15 amino acids. Trimming took 3 bases from V and 2 from J; bases not matched to a gene: 3. The CDR3 loop reads CASSQYRGGNQPQHF. The CDR3 nucleotides are TGCGCCAGCAGCCAGTACAGGGGGGGCAATCAGCCCCAGCATTTT.

V gene TRBV20-1 combines with J gene TRBJ2-1; no definite D call. Trimming took 7 bases from V and 8 from J, leaving 12 bases between them. This CDR3 comprises 11 residues. Germline CDR1 reads DFQATT; CDR2 reads SNEGSKA (reference sequence). The chain's CDR3 is CSELFNDEQFF. The CDR3 nucleotides read TGCAGTGAGCTGTTTAACGATGAGCAGTTCTTC.

At least ten counts were recorded for this clonotype. V is TRBV4-2 and J is TRBJ2-2; 10 positions match TRBD1. Germline loops: CDR1 LGHNA, CDR2 YNFKEQ. The ends lost 1 base at V and 3 bases at J; junction bases unmatched: 8. The length of the CDR3 is 18 residues. The CDR3 reads CASSQGQGAIGYTGELFF. Written as DNA, the CDR3 is TGTGCCAGCAGCCAAGGACAGGGGGCAATAGGTTACACCGGGGAGCTGTTTTTT.